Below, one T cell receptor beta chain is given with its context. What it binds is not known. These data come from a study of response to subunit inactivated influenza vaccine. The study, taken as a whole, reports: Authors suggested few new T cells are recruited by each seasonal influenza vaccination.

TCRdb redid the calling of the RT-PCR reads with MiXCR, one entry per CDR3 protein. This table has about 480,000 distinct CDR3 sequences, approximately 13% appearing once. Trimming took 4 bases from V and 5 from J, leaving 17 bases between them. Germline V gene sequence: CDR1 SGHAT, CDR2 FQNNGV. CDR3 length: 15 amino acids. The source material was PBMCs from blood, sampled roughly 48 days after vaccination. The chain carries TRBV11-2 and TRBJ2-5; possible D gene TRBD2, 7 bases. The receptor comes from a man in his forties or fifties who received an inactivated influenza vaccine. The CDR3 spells CASSSLRERGETQYF. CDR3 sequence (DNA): TGTGCCAGCAGCTCGTTGCGGGAGAGGGGGGAGACCCAGTACTTC.